This T cell receptor (beta chain) derives from a study of T cell responses to AZD1222 COVID-19 vaccine. Study findings and constraints: Females outnumbered males among donors, who were mostly white British; clonal diversity was possibly underestimated. Regions left unmutated in variants are reportedly the target of nearly half of spike-specific TCRs.

A word on this clone: Its target is not known.

The data were produced by immunoSEQ multiplex PCR, yet TCRdb's version contains in-frame clones alone and is incomplete. The table has 100,000 to 150,000 clones, approximately 90% seen once. Losses at the gene ends were 4 bases for V and 3 bases for J; bases not matched to a gene: 4. The CDR3 contains 14 residues. Per the germline V gene, CDR1 is SGHRS and CDR2 is YFSETQ. The rearrangement links TRBV5-1 to TRBJ1-1; 9 nucleotides align to TRBD1. This sample comprised peripheral blood, obtained on day 0 of MenACWY control vaccination. The sequence came from an adult in good health. CDR3 amino acids: CASSRGQGYTEAFF. In DNA, the CDR3 is TGCGCCAGCAGCCGCGGACAGGGGTACACTGAAGCTTTCTTT.